These 22 T cell receptor beta chains were sequenced from one sample in a study of shared clonotypes between healthy human individuals. The repertoire was sequenced with immunoSEQ multiplex PCR; TCRdb's copy has only in-frame clones and lacks some. The data contain some 1.5 million clones, 95% to 99% of them seen just once; the ten biggest clones take up about 0.45%. Sequences were obtained from naive CD4+ T cells sorted from blood. Specified subset: CD45RA+ positively selected. The receptors were sampled from a man younger than 45 in good health.

This chain links TRBV7-9 with TRBJ2-5, with a possible D match to TRBD1 (5 bases). The germline gives CDR1 SEHNR, CDR2 FQNEAQ (reference sequence). The length of the CDR3 is 17 residues. V lost 6 bases, J lost 6 bases, and 26 bases lay in between. In DNA, the CDR3 is TGTGCCAGCAGTTGGGATGTTGGCAGGGTGGGGAAAAAGACCCAGTACTTC. Protein product: CASSWDVGRVGKKTQYF.

V gene TRBV5-1 combines with J gene TRBJ2-2, with D possibly being TRBD2 (7 bases). Germline CDR1 reads SGHRS; CDR2 reads YFSETQ. This CDR3 contains 16 residues. Between the trimmed V and J ends, which lost 0 bases and 3 bases, there was a span of 12 bases. This CDR3 reads CASSLAGAGDTGELFF. For the CDR3, the DNA is TGCGCCAGCAGCTTGGCGGGGGCGGGAGACACCGGGGAGCTGTTTTTT. The whole variable domain, filled in from reference TRBV5-1 and TRBJ2-2, reads KAGVTQTPRYLIKTRGQQVTLSCSPISGHRSVSWYQQTPGQGLQFLFEYFSETQRNKGNFPGRFSGRQFSNSRSEMNVSTLELGDSALYLCASSLAGAGDTGELFFGEGSRLTVL.

This rearrangement joins TRBV11-2 to TRBJ2-7; 8 nucleotides align to TRBD2. Trimming at V came to 4 bases and at J to 6 bases, leaving 5 bases not matched to a gene. The germline V gene encodes CDR1 SGHAT and CDR2 FQNNGV. The CDR3 extends over 13 amino acids. In DNA, the CDR3 is TGTGCCAGCAGCTCCCGACTAGCGTCCGAGCAGTACTTC. Amino acid sequence: CASSSRLASEQYF.

The chain joins TRBV7-2 to TRBJ2-2; 7 bases match TRBD2. With 3 bases clipped from V and 3 bases from J, the junction kept 10 bases outside the gene matches. CDR1 is SGHTA, CDR2 FQGNSA, per germline. The length of the CDR3 is 17 residues. The CDR3 sequence: CASSLGRGGWDTGELFF. CDR3 nucleotides: TGTGCCAGCAGCTTGGGGAGGGGAGGTTGGGACACCGGGGAGCTGTTTTTT.

This clone was detected only once. The rearrangement joins TRBV5-1 to TRBJ2-1; tentative D call: TRBD1 (6 bases). The CDR3 is 12 residues long. In germline, CDR1 is SGHRS, CDR2 YFSETQ. The ends were cut back, 1 base at V and 14 bases at J, with 13 bases in the middle. The CDR3 region has the DNA TGCGCCAGCAGCTTGCCCGACAGGTTGGAGTTCTTC. This codes for CASSLPDRLEFF.

On this clone: Additional DNA sequences in this sample encode the identical CDR3. The chain has TRBV28 and TRBJ1-2, with D hard to call. CDR3 size: 11 residues. CDR1 is MDHEN, CDR2 SYDVKM, per germline. Trimming took 6 bases from V and 4 from J, leaving 6 bases between them. In DNA form, the CDR3 reads TGTGCCAGCAGCTCGACCTATGGCTACACCTTC. Its translation: CASSSTYGYTF.

The V gene is TRBV5-5, the J gene TRBJ2-1; D ambiguous. This CDR3 region has 17 residues. V lost 4 bases and J 1 base, leaving 18 bases between the germline ends. Per the germline V gene, CDR1 is SGHKS and CDR2 is YYEKEE (reference sequence). The CDR3 reads CASSNRMDRSSYNEQFF. In DNA, the CDR3 is TGTGCCAGCAGCAATCGAATGGATCGTTCGTCCTACAATGAGCAGTTCTTC.

This rearrangement joins TRBV5-4 to TRBJ2-2, with D tentatively TRBD1 or TRBD2 (5 bases each). CDR3 size: 15 residues. The V and J ends lost 4 bases and 5 bases respectively, with 15 bases between them. Germline V gives CDR1 SGHNT, CDR2 YYREEE (reference sequence). DNA of the CDR3: TGTGCCAGCAGCCCCCGGCCCGAGGGGACCGGGGAGCTGTTTTTT. Translated, it gives CASSPRPEGTGELFF.

The chain employs TRBV18 and TRBJ2-7; 7 bases agree with TRBD1. J gave up 2 bases and V 5 bases, and 6 bases lay outside the gene matches. In germline, CDR1 is KGHSH, CDR2 LQKENI. This CDR3 comprises 14 residues. This CDR3 reads CASSTQGTAYEQYF. In nucleotides, the CDR3 is TGTGCCAGCTCAACGCAGGGGACAGCCTACGAGCAGTACTTC.

V is TRBV30 and J is TRBJ2-6; no clear D. Germline loops: CDR1 GTSNPN, CDR2 SVGIG (reference sequence). The V end was cut by 5 bases, the J end by 1 base, with 9 bases between. This CDR3 spans 14 amino acids. The CDR3 DNA reads TGTGCCTGGGGAAAGGCTTCTGGGGCCAACGTCCTGACTTTC. Protein sequence: CAWGKASGANVLTF.

This chain uses TRBV5-8 with TRBJ1-2, with a weak D call TRBD1 (6 bases). Germline V gene sequence: CDR1 SGHTS, CDR2 YDEGEE. V shed 1 base and J shed 7 bases, with 11 bases lying between them. The length of the CDR3 is 13 residues. CDR3 protein: CASSLLGGFGYTF. In DNA, the CDR3 is TGTGCCAGCAGCTTGCTGGGGGGCTTTGGCTACACCTTC.

The J gene is TRBJ2-3, the V gene TRBV29-1, with 16 positions matching TRBD2. Germline V lookup: CDR1 SQVTM, CDR2 ANQGSEA. This CDR3 has 17 amino acids. Trimming removed 7 bases from V and 3 bases from J; junction bases left unmatched: 10. The CDR3 region is CSGGGLAGGLGTDTQYF. CDR3 DNA: TGCAGCGGAGGGGGACTAGCGGGAGGGCTTGGTACAGATACGCAGTATTTT.

The V and J genes are TRBV7-9 and TRBJ1-2; D possibly corresponds to TRBD1 (5 bases). CDR1 SEHNR and CDR2 FQNEAQ come from the germline V gene (reference sequence). The CDR3 runs to 16 residues. Between the trimmed V and J ends, which lost 5 bases and 5 bases, there was a span of 21 bases. The CDR3 is CASSHSTGGRLYGYTF. DNA for the CDR3: TGTGCCAGCAGCCATTCCACAGGTGGTAGGTTATATGGCTACACCTTC.

The chain recombines TRBV15 with TRBJ1-4; no definite D call. Germline V gene sequence: CDR1 LNHNV, CDR2 YYDKDF (reference sequence). CDR3 length: 15 amino acids. Trimming stripped 5 bases from V and 5 bases from J, with 15 bases between. The CDR3 reads CATSDGVARNEKLFF. CDR3 bases: TGTGCCACCAGCGACGGGGTAGCCCGCAATGAAAAACTGTTTTTT.

The V and J genes are TRBV7-2 and TRBJ2-1; a weak D match, TRBD2 (5 bases). Germline values: CDR1 SGHTA, CDR2 FQGNSA. The CDR3 length is 16 residues. The V end was cut by 0 bases, the J end by 3 bases, with 12 bases between. As DNA, the CDR3 is TGTGCCAGCAGCTTAGCGGGGAGCGGTCTCTACAATGAGCAGTTCTTC. Protein product: CASSLAGSGLYNEQFF.

This clone was found once. This chain connects TRBV5-8 to TRBJ2-1; tentative D call: TRBD2 (6 bases). From germline, CDR1 is SGHTS and CDR2 YDEGEE. The germline V and J ends were trimmed by 5 bases and 3 bases, with 15 bases remaining between them. This CDR3 is 15 amino acids long. The CDR3 DNA sequence: TGTGCCAGCAGTTATTTGGGGAGGTTCTACAATGAGCAGTTCTTC. Protein sequence: CASSYLGRFYNEQFF.

CDR3 in amino acids: CASSRQQGNTIYF. CDR3 coding DNA: TGTGCCAGCAGCCGACAGCAGGGAAACACCATATATTTT. V gene TRBV2 combines with J gene TRBJ1-3; the D gene is possibly TRBD1 (5 bases). V lost 6 bases and J lost 4, with 10 bases in between. There are 13 residues in the CDR3. The germline V gene has CDR1 SNHLY and CDR2 FYNNEI.

In the case of this clone: This CDR3 is also generated by other DNA sequences in the sample. The gene calls are TRBV6-1 and TRBJ2-7; unclear D gene. Trimming pared 0 bases from V and 2 bases from J, leaving 5 bases between. The CDR3 extends over 13 amino acids. Germline lookup yields CDR1 MNHNS and CDR2 SASEGT. CDR3 sequence (DNA): TGTGCCAGCAGTGAAGCGGCCCCCTACGAGCAGTACTTC. As protein: CASSEAAPYEQYF.

This chain connects TRBV19 to TRBJ2-3, with D perhaps given as TRBD1 or TRBD2 (5 bases each). Germline CDR1 is LNHDA and CDR2 is SQIVND (reference sequence). This CDR3 region has 15 residues. V was shortened by 4 bases and J by 1 base, with 12 bases between the two germline ends. CDR3 DNA: TGTGCCAGTAGTACGCCGGGACGCGGCACAGATACGCAGTATTTT. Its protein is CASSTPGRGTDTQYF.

The CDR3 sequence: CASSPNRVSGNTIYF. CDR3 sequence (DNA): TGTGCCAGCTCACCTAACAGGGTTTCTGGAAACACCATATATTTT. V is TRBV18 and J is TRBJ1-3; TRBD1 might be the D (6 bases). This CDR3 is built from 15 residues. Trimming shortened V by 3 bases and J by 1 base, and 10 bases separated the two germline ends. Germline loops: CDR1 KGHSH, CDR2 LQKENI.

Remarks on this clone: This CDR3 is also generated by other DNA sequences in the sample. This chain uses TRBV5-1 with TRBJ2-3; 8 nucleotides agree with TRBD2. V lost 0 bases and J lost 6; bases outside the gene matches: 6. Germline V gene data show CDR1 as SGHRS and CDR2 as YFSETQ. The CDR3 covers 15 residues. The CDR3, as DNA: TGCGCCAGCAGCTTGGCAGGCACGGGAGGGGATACGCAGTATTTT. It is translated as CASSLAGTGGDTQYF. The full variable domain, rest sourced from reference TRBV5-1 and TRBJ2-3, is KAGVTQTPRYLIKTRGQQVTLSCSPISGHRSVSWYQQTPGQGLQFLFEYFSETQRNKGNFPGRFSGRQFSNSRSEMNVSTLELGDSALYLCASSLAGTGGDTQYFGPGTRLTVL.

The CDR3 nucleotides read TGTGCCAGCTCGAGGACTAGCGGGAAATGGTTGAATGAGCAGTTCTTC. This sequence encodes CASSRTSGKWLNEQFF. The chain uses TRBV18 and TRBJ2-1; 12 bases are shared with TRBD2. CDR3 length equals 16 residues. Germline V gene lookup returns CDR1 KGHSH and CDR2 LQKENI. V lost 6 bases to trimming and J lost 7 bases; unmatched junction nucleotides: 10.